A single sample gave rise to the 19 T cell receptor beta chains below, sequenced in a study of molecular identifiers for immune sequencing clone quantification. TCRdb independently ran MiXCR on the PCR reads; one entry per CDR3 protein. The sample records over 600,000 distinct CDR3 sequences, just under 20% being singletons. Sequencing used naive CD8+ T cells from blood, with Jurkat cell RNA spiked in. Subset: FACS-sorted CD8+CD4-CCR7+CD45RA+ naive T cells. The receptors shown here come from a human donor in good health. Some libraries in this study had Jurkat cell RNA spiked in.

The table lists this clonotype with many counts. The rearrangement links TRBV12-3 or TRBV12-4 to TRBJ2-1; either TRBD1 or TRBD2 may fit D (6 bases each). The V end was cut by 3 bases, the J end by 8 bases, with 8 bases between. This CDR3 is built from 12 residues. In DNA, the CDR3 is TGTGCCAGCAGTTTGGGGGGCCATGAGCAGTTCTTC. As protein: CASSLGGHEQFF.

As concerns this clonotype: This could be a read error, since a much larger clone is one nucleotide away. V usage is TRBV7-8 and J usage is TRBJ1-2; D is unresolved. Germline lookup yields CDR1 SGHVS and CDR2 FQNEAQ. The CDR3 loop spans 14 amino acids. Trimming cost V 4 bases and J 2 bases, with 11 bases left between them. Written as DNA, the CDR3 is TGTGCCAGCAGCTCCAAGGAACAGAACTATGGCTACACCTTC. Residues: CASSSKEQNYGYTF.

The sample holds many counts of this clonotype. The V gene is TRBV29-1, the J gene TRBJ2-1; 8 positions agree with TRBD2. The CDR3 runs 13 residues. V shed 6 bases and J 7 bases; nucleotides not matched to a gene: 8. CDR1 SQVTM and CDR2 ANQGSEA come from the germline V gene. This CDR3 is CSVLFSGMNEQFF. The CDR3 bases are TGCAGCGTCCTATTTAGCGGGATGAATGAGCAGTTCTTC.

This clonotype was counted at least ten times. The V gene is TRBV7-6, the J gene TRBJ2-2; D is uncertain. The V and J ends lost 5 bases and 5 bases respectively, with 6 bases between them. In germline, CDR1 is SGHVS, CDR2 FNYEAQ. This CDR3 contains 12 residues. The CDR3 loop reads CASSHTTGELFF. The CDR3 DNA reads TGTGCCAGCAGCCACACGACCGGGGAGCTGTTTTTT. Complete variable domain (other parts from reference TRBV7-6 and TRBJ2-2): GAGVSQSPRYKVTKRGQDVALRCDPISGHVSLYWYRQALGQGPEFLTYFNYEAQQDKSGLPNDRFSAERPEGSISTLTIQRTEQRDSAMYRCASSHTTGELFFGEGSRLTVL.

There are many counts of this clonotype. The rearrangement joins TRBV6-6 to TRBJ1-1; D is unclear. With 0 bases removed from V and 7 bases from J, the gap between germline ends came to 6 bases. The germline CDR1 and CDR2 sequences are MNHNY and SVGAGI (reference sequence). CDR3 length: 12 residues. The CDR3 sequence is CASSYSQVEAFF. Written as DNA, the CDR3 is TGTGCCAGCAGTTACTCCCAGGTTGAAGCTTTCTTT.

This clonotype was observed at least ten times. V is TRBV24-1 and J is TRBJ2-1; weak D call: TRBD2 (5 bases). CDR1 and CDR2 from the germline V gene are KGHDR and SFDVKD. The CDR3 consists of 12 residues. V gave up 6 bases and J gave up 10 bases, with 12 bases separating them. Written as DNA, the CDR3 is TGTGCCACCAGTATGAGCGGCAGGGAGCAGTTCTTC. This sequence encodes CATSMSGREQFF.

This chain links TRBV4-1 with TRBJ2-7; 8 positions agree with TRBD1. The CDR3 sequence is 14 residues long. Germline lookup yields CDR1 MGHRA and CDR2 YSYEKL. After removal of 2 bases from V and 5 bases from J, the junction contained 5 bases not matched to a gene. The CDR3 coding sequence is TGCGCCAGCAGCCAACGGACAGGGCAGGACGAGCAGTACTTC. Translating gives CASSQRTGQDEQYF.

This clonotype was counted at least ten times. This chain connects TRBV29-1 to TRBJ2-5; 10 nucleotides align to TRBD2. The trim removed 5 bases at V and 1 base at J, leaving 10 bases unmatched. The V gene's germline CDR1 is SQVTM and CDR2 ANQGSEA. CDR3 length equals 16 residues. CDR3 in DNA: TGCAGCGTTATCCCGCGGGGGACTAGCGTCCAAGAGACCCAGTACTTC. Amino acid sequence: CSVIPRGTSVQETQYF.

This chain joins TRBV27 and TRBJ2-1, with 10 bases that match TRBD2. The CDR3 covers 15 residues. CDR1 is MNHEY and CDR2 is SMNVEV in the germline V gene (reference sequence). J lost 2 bases, V lost 6 bases, and 4 bases had no gene match. The CDR3 DNA sequence: TGTGCCAGCAGCGAGCGGGGGGGCCCCTACAATGAGCAGTTCTTC. Translated: CASSERGGPYNEQFF.

This clonotype was counted ten times or more. The chain's CDR3 is CASSQALGQNTEAFF. The CDR3 bases are TGCGCCAGCAGCCAAGCACTGGGACAGAACACTGAAGCTTTCTTT. The V and J genes are TRBV4-1 and TRBJ1-1; tentatively, D is TRBD1 (6 bases). CDR1 is MGHRA, CDR2 YSYEKL, per germline. V shed 1 base and J shed 1 base, with 10 bases lying between them. The CDR3 extends over 15 amino acids.

This clonotype has ten or more counts. J is TRBJ2-5 and V is TRBV4-1, with 8 nucleotides matching TRBD2. J lost 2 bases, V lost 1 base, and 6 bases had no gene match. The CDR3 has 16 residues. From germline, CDR1 is MGHRA and CDR2 YSYEKL. CDR3 nucleotides: TGCGCCAGCAGCCAAGTCACCGCTAGCGGGCAAGAGACCCAGTACTTC. Residues: CASSQVTASGQETQYF.

The V gene is TRBV7-6, the J gene TRBJ1-1; 7 nucleotides align to TRBD1. Unmatched junction bases numbered 6, after V lost 8 bases and J lost 0 bases. The CDR3 extends over 14 amino acids. Germline V CDR1 and CDR2: SGHVS, FNYEAQ. CDR3 in DNA: TGTGCCAGCGGCCCGGACAGGTTGAACACTGAAGCTTTCTTT. It encodes CASGPDRLNTEAFF.

This clonotype appeared many times. V and J are TRBV5-1 and TRBJ1-4; 9 nucleotides match TRBD1. The V gene's germline CDR1 is SGHRS and CDR2 YFSETQ. With 3 bases clipped from V and 10 bases from J, the junction kept 13 bases outside the gene matches. The CDR3 sequence is 16 residues long. The CDR3 is CASSSGQGRGFGKLFF. For the CDR3, the DNA is TGCGCCAGCAGCTCGGGACAGGGTAGGGGCTTCGGAAAACTGTTTTTT.

The rearrangement uses TRBV5-8 and TRBJ2-3, with 9 bases lining up with TRBD1. This CDR3 comprises 15 residues. In germline, CDR1 is SGHTS, CDR2 YDEGEE. Losses at the gene ends were 4 bases for V and 4 bases for J; bases not matched to a gene: 7. The CDR3 loop reads CASSLGQGSPDTQYF. CDR3 in DNA: TGTGCCAGCAGCCTGGGACAGGGATCCCCAGATACGCAGTATTTT.

This clonotype has ten or more counts. The V gene is TRBV11-2, the J gene TRBJ2-3; 11 bases fit TRBD2. V shed 0 bases, J shed 4 bases, and the junction held 9 bases outside the gene matches. Germline V CDR1 and CDR2: SGHAT, FQNNGV. There are 18 residues in the CDR3. The chain's CDR3 is CASSLDTLLAGAADTQYF. The CDR3 DNA follows: TGTGCCAGCAGCTTAGATACTTTACTAGCGGGAGCCGCAGATACGCAGTATTTT.

In this sample, this clonotype turned up many times. The genes are TRBV12-5 and TRBJ1-2; D not certain. V lost 4 bases to trimming and J lost 6 bases, with 9 bases between them. The CDR3 totals 12 residues. In germline, CDR1 is LGHNT, CDR2 FRNRAP. The CDR3 nucleotides are TGTGCTAGTGGTTCTCCGGTCGATGGCTACACCTTC. It translates to CASGSPVDGYTF. Supplemented by reference TRBV12-5 and TRBJ1-2, the full variable domain reads DARVTQTPRHKVTEMGQEVTMRCQPILGHNTVFWYRQTMMQGLELLAYFRNRAPLDDSGMPKDRFSAEMPDATLATLKIQPSEPRDSAVYFCASGSPVDGYTFGSGTRLTVV.

This clonotype was observed a handful of times. The rearrangement links TRBV27 to TRBJ1-5; 8 nucleotides agree with TRBD1. Germline trimming cut 2 bases from V and 6 bases from J; bases unmatched to any gene: 6. The CDR3 has 15 residues. Germline values: CDR1 MNHEY, CDR2 SMNVEV (reference sequence). This chain's CDR3 is CASSLGAGGFQPQHF. The CDR3 region has the DNA TGTGCCAGCAGTTTAGGGGCAGGGGGCTTTCAGCCCCAGCATTTT.

A remark on this clonotype: Mismatch with germline at one junction end may stem from a read error. The rearrangement joins TRBV12-3 or TRBV12-4 to TRBJ2-1; D is perhaps TRBD1 (5 bases). The CDR3 runs to 15 residues. The CDR3 is CVSSSMNSVGDEQFF. The CDR3 nucleotides read TGTGTCAGCAGTTCTATGAACTCCGTAGGGGATGAGCAGTTCTTC.

Concerning this clonotype: This sequence may be a read error, since a much larger clone differs from it by one base. V usage is TRBV14 and J usage is TRBJ2-3; D is uncertain. Per germline, CDR1 SGHDN and CDR2 FVKESK. Trimming shortened V by 1 base and J by 0 bases, and 11 bases separated the two germline ends. This CDR3 is 16 amino acids long. The CDR3 protein is CASSQVVGGSTDTQYF. CDR3 nucleotide sequence: TGTGCCAGCAGCCAAGTCGTGGGTGGCAGCACAGATACGCAGTATTTT. The entire variable domain, with the rest obtained from reference TRBV14 and TRBJ2-3, is as follows: EAGVTQFPSHSVIEKGQTVTLRCDPISGHDNLYWYRRVMGKEIKFLLHFVKESKQDESGMPNNRFLAERTGGTYSTLKVQPAELEDSGVYFCASSQVVGGSTDTQYFGPGTRLTVL.